What follows are 10 T cell receptor beta chains derived from one specimen sequenced in a study of beta chain features in type 1 diabetes. The authors reverse transcribed all of the isolated RNA, so sequencing captured expressed TCRB transcripts. Sequencing used immunoSEQ multiplex PCR; TCRdb keeps in-frame clones, though not all of them. The repertoire includes 350,000 to 400,000 clones, approximately 15% of them detected once, and 0.019% sits in the top ten. Input material: naive CD4+ T cells from blood. All receptors derive from a woman aged 18-29 years in good health.

The table lists this clone with a few counts. The V call is TRBV5-4, the J call TRBJ2-3; 8 bases match TRBD1. The CDR3 covers 16 residues. From germline, CDR1 is SGHNT and CDR2 YYREEE (reference sequence). Trimming cost V 0 bases and J 4 bases; bases outside gene matches: 7. CDR3 amino acids: CASSLGRTGLPDTQYF. The CDR3 bases are TGTGCCAGCAGCTTGGGGAGGACAGGGCTTCCAGATACGCAGTATTTT.

CDR3 protein: CASRAPYSNQPQHF. The CDR3 bases are TGTGCCAGCAGAGCACCCTATAGCAATCAGCCCCAGCATTTT. The chain links TRBV21-1 to TRBJ1-5. TRBV21-1 is an annotated pseudogene. The length of the CDR3 is 14 residues.

The chain employs TRBV7-2 and TRBJ2-7; 7 bases line up with TRBD2. This CDR3 is built from 15 residues. CDR1 is SGHTA and CDR2 is FQGNSA in the germline V gene. The V gene end was trimmed by 6 bases and the J gene end by 2 bases; junction bases not matched to a gene: 10. CDR3 protein: CASSDPGLSPYEQYF. CDR3 bases: TGTGCCAGCAGTGATCCGGGACTATCTCCCTACGAGCAGTACTTC.

The V gene is TRBV18, the J gene TRBJ2-1, with D hard to call. Germline V gene lookup returns CDR1 KGHSH and CDR2 LQKENI. With 3 bases removed from V and 7 bases from J, the gap between germline ends came to 10 bases. The CDR3 length is 13 residues. The chain's CDR3 is CASSPTLENEQFF. As DNA, the CDR3 is TGTGCCAGCTCACCGACCCTAGAGAATGAGCAGTTCTTC.

The rearrangement links TRBV7-9 to TRBJ1-5, with D perhaps TRBD1 (5 bases). The germline gives CDR1 SEHNR, CDR2 FQNEAQ (reference sequence). The CDR3 loop spans 15 amino acids. V shed 1 base and J shed 6 bases, with 13 bases lying between them. The CDR3 loop is CASSLGRGRGQPQHF. The CDR3 DNA sequence: TGTGCCAGCAGCTTAGGGAGGGGACGGGGTCAGCCCCAGCATTTT.

This clone was observed a handful of times. The chain has TRBV4-2 and TRBJ2-3, with TRBD2 matching 12 bases. The germline V gene has CDR1 LGHNA and CDR2 YNFKEQ. With 0 bases clipped from V and 3 bases from J, the junction kept 7 bases outside the gene matches. The CDR3 length is 18 residues. The DNA of the CDR3 is TGTGCCAGCAGCCAAGATAATCTAGCGGGAGGGCCGACAGATACGCAGTATTTT. It encodes CASSQDNLAGGPTDTQYF.

This clone was observed a few times. V is TRBV7-9 and J is TRBJ2-2, with D tentatively TRBD1 (5 bases). The germline V gene encodes CDR1 SEHNR and CDR2 FQNEAQ (reference sequence). The CDR3 is 17 residues long. V was pared by 5 bases and J by 5 bases, with 21 bases between. In DNA, the CDR3 is TGTGCCAGCAGCATTTTAGTCGGACAAGGGGAAACCGGGGAGCTGTTTTTT. It yields the protein CASSILVGQGETGELFF.

The chain couples TRBV9 to TRBJ1-2; 10 bases line up with TRBD1. This CDR3 spans 16 amino acids. Germline V gene data show CDR1 as SGDLS and CDR2 as YYNGEE. The V segment lost 3 bases and the J segment 5 bases; nucleotides outside the gene matches: 10. CDR3 nucleotide sequence: TGTGCCAGCAGCGAGGCCGGGACAGGGGTTGTGTATGGCTACACCTTC. Encoded protein: CASSEAGTGVVYGYTF. Full variable domain (outside the CDR3, taken from reference TRBV9 and TRBJ1-2): DSGVTQTPKHLITATGQRVTLRCSPRSGDLSVYWYQQSLDQGLQFLIQYYNGEERAKGNILERFSAQQFPDLHSELNLSSLELGDSALYFCASSEAGTGVVYGYTFGSGTRLTVV.

This clone was found a few times. The chain uses TRBV29-1 and TRBJ2-7, with 10 nucleotides matching TRBD1. Germline values: CDR1 SQVTM, CDR2 ANQGSEA. V was pared by 7 bases and J by 3 bases, with 6 bases of the junction left unmatched. There are 13 residues in the CDR3. This CDR3 is CSAQGQGLYEQYF. DNA of the CDR3: TGCAGCGCTCAGGGACAGGGGCTCTACGAGCAGTACTTC.

This clone was picked up a small number of times. The gene calls are TRBV5-1 and TRBJ2-3; 10 positions match TRBD1. V lost 3 bases and J lost 6; bases outside the gene matches: 4. The CDR3 extends over 14 amino acids. CDR1 and CDR2 (germline): SGHRS, YFSETQ. The CDR3 DNA reads as TGCGCCAGCAGCTGGACGGACAGGGGGGATACGCAGTATTTT. Translation gives CASSWTDRGDTQYF.